This entry describes one TCR beta chain. This sample is drawn from a study of blood T cell repertoires in COVID-19. The CDR3 covers 15 residues. The V gene's germline CDR1 is LNHDA and CDR2 SQIVND (reference sequence). J lost 1 base, V lost 6 bases, and 4 bases had no gene match. Measured with immunoSEQ multiplex PCR; TCRdb has only the in-frame clones, and not every one. The sample has 300,000 or so clones, 80% to 90% seen once. The TCR was taken from a woman in her thirties or forties with acute COVID-19. Specimen: PBMCs or T cells enriched from blood (not recorded which). This chain connects TRBV19 to TRBJ2-2; 8 nucleotides match TRBD1. The CDR3 loop is CASRQDRGNTGELFF. The CDR3 nucleotides are TGTGCCAGTAGACAAGACAGGGGGAACACCGGGGAGCTGTTTTTT. Full variable domain (missing parts from reference TRBV19 and TRBJ2-2): DGGITQSPKYLFRKEGQNVTLSCEQNLNHDAMYWYRQDPGQGLRLIYYSQIVNDFQKGDIAEGYSVSREKKESFPLTVTSAQKNPTAFYLCASRQDRGNTGELFFGEGSRLTVL.